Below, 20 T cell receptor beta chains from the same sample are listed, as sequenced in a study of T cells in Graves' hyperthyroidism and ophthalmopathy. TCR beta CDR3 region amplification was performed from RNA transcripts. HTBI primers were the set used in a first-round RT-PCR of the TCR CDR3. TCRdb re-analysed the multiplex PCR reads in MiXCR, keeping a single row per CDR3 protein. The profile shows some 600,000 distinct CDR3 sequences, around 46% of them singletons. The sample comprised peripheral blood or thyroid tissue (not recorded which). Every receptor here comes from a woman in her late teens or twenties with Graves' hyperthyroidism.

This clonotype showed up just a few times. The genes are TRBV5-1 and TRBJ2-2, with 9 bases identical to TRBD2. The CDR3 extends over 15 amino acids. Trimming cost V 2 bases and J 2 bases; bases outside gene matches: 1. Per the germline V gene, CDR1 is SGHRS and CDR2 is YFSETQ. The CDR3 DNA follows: TGCGCCAGCAGCTTTAGCGGGAGCAACACCGGGGAGCTGTTTTTT. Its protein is CASSFSGSNTGELFF.

As DNA, the CDR3 is TGTGCCAGCAGCCCCGACGGGGGTCGGAGCGAAAAACTGTTTTTT. It encodes CASSPDGGRSEKLFF. The chain recombines TRBV2 with TRBJ1-4, with D perhaps TRBD1 (5 bases). CDR1 is SNHLY and CDR2 is FYNNEI in the germline V gene. The CDR3 has 15 residues. With 6 bases removed from V and 8 bases from J, the gap between germline ends came to 19 bases.

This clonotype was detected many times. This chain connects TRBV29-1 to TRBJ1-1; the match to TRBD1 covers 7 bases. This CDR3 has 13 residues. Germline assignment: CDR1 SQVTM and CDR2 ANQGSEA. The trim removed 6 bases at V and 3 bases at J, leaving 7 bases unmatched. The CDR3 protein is CSVPGTVHTEAFF. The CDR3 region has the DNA TGCAGCGTCCCCGGGACAGTTCACACTGAAGCTTTCTTT.

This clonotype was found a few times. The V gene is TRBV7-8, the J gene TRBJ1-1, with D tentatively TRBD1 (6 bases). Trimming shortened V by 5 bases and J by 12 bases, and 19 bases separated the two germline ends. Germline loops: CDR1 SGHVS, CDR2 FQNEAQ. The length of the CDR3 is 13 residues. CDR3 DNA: TGTGCCAGCAGCCTAAGGGGTCTACAGGGTACTTTCTTT. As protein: CASSLRGLQGTFF.

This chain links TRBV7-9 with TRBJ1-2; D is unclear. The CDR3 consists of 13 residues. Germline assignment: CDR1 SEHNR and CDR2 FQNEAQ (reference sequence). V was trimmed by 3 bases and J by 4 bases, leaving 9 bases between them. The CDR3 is CASSFGKGYGYTF. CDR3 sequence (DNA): TGTGCCAGCAGCTTCGGCAAAGGCTATGGCTACACCTTC.

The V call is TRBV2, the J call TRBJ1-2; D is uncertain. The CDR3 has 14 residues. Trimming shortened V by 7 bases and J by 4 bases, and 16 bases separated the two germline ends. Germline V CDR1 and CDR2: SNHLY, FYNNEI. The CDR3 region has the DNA TGTGCCAGCACCACCCGGGCGGTAGGCTATGGCTACACCTTC. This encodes CASTTRAVGYGYTF. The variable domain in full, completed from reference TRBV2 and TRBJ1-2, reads EPEVTQTPSHQVTQMGQEVILRCVPISNHLYFYWYRQILGQKVEFLVSFYNNEISEKSEIFDDQFSVERPDGSNFTLKIRSTKLEDSAMYFCASTTRAVGYGYTFGSGTRLTVV.

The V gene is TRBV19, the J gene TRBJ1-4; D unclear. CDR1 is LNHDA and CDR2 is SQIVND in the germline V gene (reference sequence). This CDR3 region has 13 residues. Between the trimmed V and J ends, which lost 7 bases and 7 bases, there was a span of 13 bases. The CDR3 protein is CASKRKNGEKLFF. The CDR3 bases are TGTGCCAGTAAGCGAAAAAACGGTGAAAAACTGTTTTTT.

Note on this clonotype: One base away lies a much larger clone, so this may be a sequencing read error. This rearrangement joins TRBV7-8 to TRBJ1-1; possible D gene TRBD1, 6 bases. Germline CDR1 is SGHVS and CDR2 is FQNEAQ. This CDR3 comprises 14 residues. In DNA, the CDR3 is TGTGCCAGCAGCATTTACAGGGAGAACACTGAAGCTTCCTTT. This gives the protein CASSIYRENTEASF.

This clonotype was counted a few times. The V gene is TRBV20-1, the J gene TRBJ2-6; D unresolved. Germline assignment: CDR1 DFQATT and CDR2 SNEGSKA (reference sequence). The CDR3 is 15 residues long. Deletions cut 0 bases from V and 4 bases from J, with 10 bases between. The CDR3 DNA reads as TGCAGTGCTAGAGACTCCGGTTCCGGGGCCAACGTCCTGACTTTC. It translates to CSARDSGSGANVLTF.

CDR3 loop: CASSLQGLSLGYTF. The CDR3 coding sequence is TGTGCCAGCAGCTTGCAAGGACTGTCCCTGGGCTACACCTTC. The V and J genes are TRBV7-2 and TRBJ1-2; D call uncertain. CDR3 length: 14 residues. Trimming removed 3 bases from V and 8 bases from J, with 16 bases in between. Looked up from germline, CDR1 is SGHTA and CDR2 is FQGNSA.

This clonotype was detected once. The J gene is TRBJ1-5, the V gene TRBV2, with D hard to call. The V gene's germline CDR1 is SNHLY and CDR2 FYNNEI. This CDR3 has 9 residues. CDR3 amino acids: CATSSYEHF. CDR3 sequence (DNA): TGTGCTACTAGCAGCTACGAGCATTTT.

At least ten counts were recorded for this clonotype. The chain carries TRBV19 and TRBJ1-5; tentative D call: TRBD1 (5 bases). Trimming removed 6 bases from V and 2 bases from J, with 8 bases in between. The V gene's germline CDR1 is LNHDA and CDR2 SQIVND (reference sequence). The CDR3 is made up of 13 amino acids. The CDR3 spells CASRMTGNQPQHF. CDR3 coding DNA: TGTGCCAGTAGGATGACAGGCAATCAGCCCCAGCATTTT.

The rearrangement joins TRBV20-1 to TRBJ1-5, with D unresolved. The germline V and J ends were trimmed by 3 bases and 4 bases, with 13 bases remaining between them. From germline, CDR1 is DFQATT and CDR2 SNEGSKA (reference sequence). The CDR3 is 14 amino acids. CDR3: CSARARLPNQPQHF. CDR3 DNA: TGCAGTGCTAGGGCCCGCCTCCCTAATCAGCCCCAGCATTTT.

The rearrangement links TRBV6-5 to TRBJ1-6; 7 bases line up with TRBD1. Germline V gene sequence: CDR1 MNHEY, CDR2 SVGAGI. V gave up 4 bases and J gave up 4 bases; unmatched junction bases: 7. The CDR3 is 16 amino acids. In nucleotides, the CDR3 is TGTGCCAGCAGTTCACTCTCGGGACAGTATAATTCACCCCTCCACTTT. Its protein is CASSSLSGQYNSPLHF.

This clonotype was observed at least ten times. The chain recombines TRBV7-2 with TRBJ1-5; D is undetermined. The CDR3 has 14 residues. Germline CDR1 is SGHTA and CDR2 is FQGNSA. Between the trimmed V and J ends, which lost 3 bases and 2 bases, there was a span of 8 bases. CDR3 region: CASSLARGNQPQHF. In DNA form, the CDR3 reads TGTGCCAGCAGCTTGGCGCGGGGCAATCAGCCCCAGCATTTT. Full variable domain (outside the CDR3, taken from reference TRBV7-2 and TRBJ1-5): GAGVSQSPSNKVTEKGKDVELRCDPISGHTALYWYRQSLGQGLEFLIYFQGNSAPDKSGLPSDRFSAERTGGSVSTLTIQRTQQEDSAVYLCASSLARGNQPQHFGDGTRLSIL.

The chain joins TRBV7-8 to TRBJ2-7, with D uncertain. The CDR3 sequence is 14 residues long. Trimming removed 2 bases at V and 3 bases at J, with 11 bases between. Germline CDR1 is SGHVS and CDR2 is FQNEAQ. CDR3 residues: CASSLTYGFYEQYF. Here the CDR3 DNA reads TGTGCCAGCAGCTTAACGTACGGTTTCTACGAGCAGTACTTC.

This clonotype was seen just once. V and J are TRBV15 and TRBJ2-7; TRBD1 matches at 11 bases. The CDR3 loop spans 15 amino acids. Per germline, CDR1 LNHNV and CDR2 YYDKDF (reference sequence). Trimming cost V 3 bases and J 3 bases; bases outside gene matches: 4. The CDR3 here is CATSSPGTGGYEQYF. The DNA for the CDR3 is TGTGCCACCAGCAGCCCCGGGACAGGGGGCTACGAGCAGTACTTC. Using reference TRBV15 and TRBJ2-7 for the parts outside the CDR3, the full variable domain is DAMVIQNPRYQVTQFGKPVTLSCSQTLNHNVMYWYQQKSSQAPKLLFHYYDKDFNNEADTPDNFQSRRPNTSFCFLDIRSPGLGDTAMYLCATSSPGTGGYEQYFGPGTRLTVT.

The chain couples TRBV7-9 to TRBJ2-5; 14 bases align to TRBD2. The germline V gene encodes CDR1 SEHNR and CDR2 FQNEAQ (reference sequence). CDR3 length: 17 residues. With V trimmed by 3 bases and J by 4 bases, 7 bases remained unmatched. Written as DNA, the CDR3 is TGTGCCAGCAGCTTGGGACTAGCGGGAGTGTACAGAGAGACCCAGTACTTC. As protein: CASSLGLAGVYRETQYF.

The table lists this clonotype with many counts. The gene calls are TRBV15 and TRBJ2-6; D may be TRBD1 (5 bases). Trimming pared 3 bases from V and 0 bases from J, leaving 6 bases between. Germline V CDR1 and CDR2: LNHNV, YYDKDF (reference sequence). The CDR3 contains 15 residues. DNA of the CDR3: TGTGCCACCAGCAGGGACACCTCTGGGGCCAACGTCCTGACTTTC. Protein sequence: CATSRDTSGANVLTF. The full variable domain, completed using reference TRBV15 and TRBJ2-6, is DAMVIQNPRYQVTQFGKPVTLSCSQTLNHNVMYWYQQKSSQAPKLLFHYYDKDFNNEADTPDNFQSRRPNTSFCFLDIRSPGLGDTAMYLCATSRDTSGANVLTFGAGSRLTVL.

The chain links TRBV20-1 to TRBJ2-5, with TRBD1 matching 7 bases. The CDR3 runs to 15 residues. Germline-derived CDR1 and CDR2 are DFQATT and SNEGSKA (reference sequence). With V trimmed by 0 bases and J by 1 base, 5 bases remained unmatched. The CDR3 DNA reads TGCAGTGCTAGAGACCAAGGGACAGTCCAAGAGACCCAGTACTTC. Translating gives CSARDQGTVQETQYF.